These 27 T cell receptor beta chains share one sample of origin, sequenced in a study of blood T cell repertoires in COVID-19. Profiling relied on immunoSEQ multiplex PCR, and the TCRdb table lists in-frame clones only, not all of them. The profile shows 200,000 or so clones, less than 90% of them singletons. Sequences were obtained from peripheral blood. The receptors were gathered from a man in his 70s with active or convalescent COVID-19.

The chain joins TRBV28 to TRBJ1-4; D gene ambiguous. CDR1 MDHEN and CDR2 SYDVKM come from the germline V gene. V lost 10 bases to trimming and J lost 3 bases, with 18 bases between them. CDR3 size: 15 residues. The CDR3 region is CATLKGPGSNEKLFF. Here the CDR3 DNA reads TGTGCCACCCTCAAAGGCCCAGGTTCTAATGAAAAACTGTTTTTT.

The gene calls are TRBV5-1 and TRBJ2-3; the match to TRBD2 covers 10 bases. The germline gives CDR1 SGHRS, CDR2 YFSETQ. This CDR3 has 18 residues. J gave up 2 bases and V 0 bases, and 9 bases lay outside the gene matches. The CDR3 reads CASSLGTSGSPHTDTQYF. CDR3 bases: TGCGCCAGCAGCTTGGGGACTAGCGGCTCCCCTCACACAGATACGCAGTATTTT.

This chain joins TRBV6-5 and TRBJ2-7, with 9 bases matching TRBD1. The CDR3 runs to 14 residues. The ends lost 2 bases at V and 4 bases at J; junction bases unmatched: 3. Germline V gives CDR1 MNHEY, CDR2 SVGAGI. Here the CDR3 reads CASSYVGTGYEQYF. CDR3 nucleotides: TGTGCCAGCAGTTACGTTGGGACAGGGTACGAGCAGTACTTC.

The gene calls are TRBV9 and TRBJ2-3, with a tentative D call TRBD2 (7 bases). Trimming shortened V by 2 bases and J by 2 bases, and 12 bases separated the two germline ends. CDR1 is SGDLS, CDR2 YYNGEE, per germline. The CDR3 runs to 15 residues. CDR3 DNA sequence: TGTGCCAGCAGCGTTAGGGGGGGATTCACAGATACGCAGTATTTT. Protein: CASSVRGGFTDTQYF.

The gene calls are TRBV11-3 and TRBJ2-7; 8 bases map to TRBD1. After removal of 3 bases from V and 6 bases from J, the junction contained 4 bases not matched to a gene. CDR3 size: 13 residues. Germline-derived CDR1 and CDR2 are SGHNT and YENEEA. DNA of the CDR3: TGTGCCAGCAGCTTTATCACAGGGGGCGAGCAGTACTTC. It yields the protein CASSFITGGEQYF.

V gene TRBV6-5 combines with J gene TRBJ1-1; no clear D. This CDR3 has 13 residues. V was cut by 3 bases and J by 0 bases, with 5 bases left in between. CDR1 and CDR2 from the germline V gene are MNHEY and SVGAGI. CDR3 sequence: CASSYYLNTEAFF. As DNA, the CDR3 is TGTGCCAGCAGTTATTACTTGAACACTGAAGCTTTCTTT.

The chain combines TRBV29-1 with TRBJ2-5; possible D gene TRBD2, 6 bases. The CDR3 has 11 residues. The germline V gene encodes CDR1 SQVTM and CDR2 ANQGSEA. V lost 4 bases and J lost 5, with 8 bases in between. The CDR3 protein is CSVGGEETQYF. Written as DNA, the CDR3 is TGCAGCGTTGGCGGGGAGGAGACCCAGTACTTC.

The chain combines TRBV7-2 with TRBJ1-1; D remains unclear. The CDR3 consists of 15 residues. Trimming shortened V by 2 bases and J by 8 bases, and 18 bases separated the two germline ends. The germline CDR1 and CDR2 sequences are SGHTA and FQGNSA. The CDR3 DNA sequence: TGTGCCAGCAGCTTAATTTCCGGGTCGGGAAAAGAAGCTTTCTTT. Its translation is CASSLISGSGKEAFF.

The chain joins TRBV12-3 or TRBV12-4 to TRBJ1-2; 7 bases align to TRBD1. The ends lost 6 bases at V and 3 bases at J; junction bases unmatched: 4. This CDR3 is built from 13 residues. The chain's CDR3 is CASSRDRDYGYTF. DNA for the CDR3: TGTGCCAGCAGCCGGGACAGAGACTATGGCTACACCTTC.

The CDR3 is CASGTDTETQYF. CDR3 coding DNA: TGTGCCAGCGGCACAGATACCGAGACCCAGTACTTC. The chain links TRBV5-4 to TRBJ2-5; D unclear. This CDR3 has 12 residues. CDR1 and CDR2 (germline): SGHNT, YYREEE (reference sequence). Deletions cut 7 bases from V and 5 bases from J, with 12 bases between.

The chain combines TRBV5-1 with TRBJ2-6, with 7 bases aligning to TRBD1. CDR1 SGHRS and CDR2 YFSETQ come from the germline V gene. The CDR3 loop spans 15 amino acids. With 6 bases clipped from V and 2 bases from J, the junction kept 5 bases outside the gene matches. DNA for the CDR3: TGCGCCAGCAACCCAGGGGGTGCTGGGGCCAACGTCCTGACTTTC. Protein sequence: CASNPGGAGANVLTF.

The chain combines TRBV19 with TRBJ2-3; 9 nucleotides agree with TRBD2. Germline V gene sequence: CDR1 LNHDA, CDR2 SQIVND (reference sequence). The junction had 10 bases not matched to a gene; V was cut back by 4 bases and J by 2 bases. The CDR3 is 17 residues long. This chain's CDR3 is CASSTIWASGATDTQYF. CDR3 in DNA: TGTGCCAGTAGTACCATCTGGGCTAGCGGGGCCACAGATACGCAGTATTTT.

The genes are TRBV7-2 and TRBJ2-1; D remains ambiguous. The length of the CDR3 is 14 residues. The germline gives CDR1 SGHTA, CDR2 FQGNSA. V lost 0 bases, J lost 12 bases, and 15 bases lay in between. CDR3 DNA: TGTGCCAGCAGCTTAGCGGCGGCAATCTCCGGGCAGTTCTTC. Translating it yields CASSLAAAISGQFF.

The rearrangement joins TRBV18 to TRBJ1-1; 7 nucleotides agree with TRBD1. Germline values: CDR1 KGHSH, CDR2 LQKENI. The CDR3 is 16 amino acids. V was pared by 2 bases and J by 0 bases, with 6 bases of the junction left unmatched. CDR3 loop: CASSPKPGQMNTEAFF. CDR3 coding DNA: TGTGCCAGCTCACCAAAGCCGGGACAGATGAACACTGAAGCTTTCTTT. Variable domain in full (rest from reference TRBV18 and TRBJ1-1): NAGVMQNPRHLVRRRGQEARLRCSPMKGHSHVYWYRQLPEEGLKFMVYLQKENIIDESGMPKERFSAEFPKEGPSILRIQQVVRGDSAAYFCASSPKPGQMNTEAFFGQGTRLTVV.

This sequence joins TRBV7-9 and TRBJ2-7; 7 bases are a match to TRBD2. V gave up 5 bases and J gave up 5 bases; unmatched junction bases: 9. The CDR3 is 14 amino acids. Germline V gene lookup returns CDR1 SEHNR and CDR2 FQNEAQ (reference sequence). In DNA form, the CDR3 reads TGTGCCAGCAGCGCCTTGGCGGGAGCGGACGAGCAGTACTTC. Translated: CASSALAGADEQYF.

This chain joins TRBV18 and TRBJ1-6; 10 positions match TRBD1. Unmatched junction bases numbered 6, after V lost 2 bases and J lost 8 bases. This CDR3 comprises 16 residues. The V gene's germline CDR1 is KGHSH and CDR2 LQKENI. The CDR3 reads CASSPMVGTGDSPLHF. The CDR3, as DNA: TGTGCCAGCTCACCAATGGTGGGGACAGGGGATTCACCCCTCCACTTT.

V and J are TRBV2 and TRBJ1-5, with D uncertain. Per the germline V gene, CDR1 is SNHLY and CDR2 is FYNNEI. This CDR3 is built from 14 residues. V shed 6 bases and J shed 5 bases, with 14 bases lying between them. The CDR3 DNA is TGTGCCAGCAGAACTGGGAGAGGGTATCAGCCCCAGCATTTT. Encoded protein: CASRTGRGYQPQHF.

The V gene is TRBV28, the J gene TRBJ2-6; 7 nucleotides agree with TRBD1. Germline V gene data show CDR1 as MDHEN and CDR2 as SYDVKM. The CDR3 contains 17 residues. J gave up 4 bases and V 4 bases, and 10 bases lay outside the gene matches. CDR3 in DNA: TGTGCCAGCAGTTCACGGACAGGCCCCCCGGGGGCCAACGTCCTGACTTTC. Translating gives CASSSRTGPPGANVLTF. Drawing the rest from reference TRBV28 and TRBJ2-6, the complete variable domain is DVKVTQSSRYLVKRTGEKVFLECVQDMDHENMFWYRQDPGLGLRLIYFSYDVKMKEKGDIPEGYSVSREKKERFSLILESASTNQTSMYLCASSSRTGPPGANVLTFGAGSRLTVL.

The table lists this clone with a count of one. The gene calls are TRBV28 and TRBJ2-3, with 9 positions matching TRBD2. There are 15 residues in the CDR3. CDR1 and CDR2 (germline): MDHEN, SYDVKM. After removal of 4 bases from V and 5 bases from J, the junction contained 7 bases not matched to a gene. CDR3 sequence reads: CASSSYSGSLDTQYF. The DNA for the CDR3 is TGTGCCAGCAGTTCCTATAGCGGGAGTCTAGATACGCAGTATTTT.

V is TRBV2 and J is TRBJ2-1; 15 nucleotides agree with TRBD2. The CDR3 is 15 residues long. The germline V gene has CDR1 SNHLY and CDR2 FYNNEI. V shed 6 bases, J shed 5 bases, and the junction held 2 bases outside the gene matches. CDR3 nucleotides: TGTGCCAGCAGGGGACTAGCGGGAGGCAACAATGAGCAGTTCTTC. The encoded protein is CASRGLAGGNNEQFF.

The rearrangement joins TRBV10-3 to TRBJ2-7, with D possibly matching TRBD1 (5 bases). The V end was cut by 8 bases, the J end by 3 bases, with 14 bases between. The CDR3 covers 13 residues. Germline V gene lookup returns CDR1 ENHRY and CDR2 SYGVKD. CDR3 DNA: TGTGCCATCGGCCCAGGGCCAGTCTACGAGCAGTACTTC. This translates into CAIGPGPVYEQYF.

V usage is TRBV2 and J usage is TRBJ1-3; no clear D. The CDR3 loop spans 12 amino acids. CDR1 is SNHLY and CDR2 is FYNNEI in the germline V gene. V was shortened by 3 bases and J by 11 bases, with 11 bases between the two germline ends. CDR3 nucleotide sequence: TGTGCCAGCAGTGAGACGGGAACCCCCATATATTTT. Translating it yields CASSETGTPIYF.

The chain recombines TRBV28 with TRBJ2-5; 7 nucleotides match TRBD1. The CDR3 spans 15 residues. Germline CDR1 reads MDHEN; CDR2 reads SYDVKM. After removal of 6 bases from V and 2 bases from J, the junction contained 9 bases not matched to a gene. CDR3 sequence: CASRPTGKFQETQYF. The CDR3 DNA reads TGTGCCAGCAGACCGACAGGGAAATTTCAAGAGACCCAGTACTTC.

The genes are TRBV6-2 or TRBV6-3 and TRBJ2-5, with 11 bases fitting TRBD1. The V gene's germline CDR1 is MNHEY and CDR2 SVGEGT. V lost 2 bases, J lost 3 bases, and 8 bases stayed unmatched. The CDR3 is made up of 17 amino acids. In DNA form, the CDR3 reads TGTGCCAGCAGTTACCCTACCGGGACAGGGGGGAAAGAGACCCAGTACTTC. It yields the protein CASSYPTGTGGKETQYF.

This chain connects TRBV28 to TRBJ2-7; the match to TRBD2 covers 8 bases. Germline-derived CDR1 and CDR2 are MDHEN and SYDVKM. The CDR3 is 14 residues long. V shed 6 bases and J 2 bases; nucleotides not matched to a gene: 6. The CDR3 DNA follows: TGTGCCAGCAGCAACCTGGGACTAGCCTACGAGCAGTACTTC. As protein: CASSNLGLAYEQYF.

The rearrangement joins TRBV9 to TRBJ1-4; 7 positions agree with TRBD1. Germline V CDR1 and CDR2: SGDLS, YYNGEE. V shed 4 bases, J shed 0 bases, and the junction held 9 bases outside the gene matches. The CDR3 covers 17 residues. In DNA, the CDR3 is TGTGCCAGCAGCCCTTTGGGACAGACTGCAACTAATGAAAAACTGTTTTTT. Translated, it gives CASSPLGQTATNEKLFF.

The V and J genes are TRBV28 and TRBJ2-3; no clear D. CDR1 is MDHEN, CDR2 SYDVKM, per germline. V was shortened by 5 bases and J by 5 bases, with 14 bases between the two germline ends. The CDR3 has 14 residues. In DNA, the CDR3 is TGTGCCAGCAGTCCGACTCGTCCTCAAGATACGCAGTATTTT. This sequence encodes CASSPTRPQDTQYF. The full variable domain, in which reference TRBV28 and TRBJ2-3 provide the parts outside the CDR3, is DVKVTQSSRYLVKRTGEKVFLECVQDMDHENMFWYRQDPGLGLRLIYFSYDVKMKEKGDIPEGYSVSREKKERFSLILESASTNQTSMYLCASSPTRPQDTQYFGPGTRLTVL.